These 19 T cell receptor beta chains originate from one sample sequenced in a study of T cells after yellow fever vaccination. TCRdb called the 5' RACE reads again in MiXCR, with one record for every CDR3 protein. The top ten hold roughly 15% of the sample, which has about 330,000 distinct CDR3 sequences, around 8.1% seen once. The source material was PBMCs, sampled roughly 46 days after the first yellow fever vaccination. The origin of the receptors is a young man who received the YFV17D yellow fever vaccine.

V and J are TRBV2 and TRBJ2-7; 8 nucleotides align to TRBD2. In germline, CDR1 is SNHLY, CDR2 FYNNEI. This CDR3 region has 16 residues. V lost 6 bases to trimming and J lost 5 bases; unmatched junction nucleotides: 15. The CDR3 DNA follows: TGTGCCAGCAGGGGATCCCTCCGGGGGGGAAAAAACGAGCAGTACGTC. Encoded protein: CASRGSLRGGKNEQYV.

This chain uses TRBV19 with TRBJ2-1, with D possibly TRBD1 on 5 matching bases. The CDR3 consists of 12 residues. The germline V gene encodes CDR1 LNHDA and CDR2 SQIVND (reference sequence). V was cut by 4 bases and J by 15 bases, with 16 bases left in between. For the CDR3, the DNA is TGTGCCAGTAGTAATCCTCTAGGGGCTCCGTTCTTC. This codes for CASSNPLGAPFF.

V is TRBV11-2 and J is TRBJ2-2; D not certain. V lost 5 bases and J lost 1, with 14 bases in between. CDR1 and CDR2 (germline): SGHAT, FQNNGV. This CDR3 has 16 residues. The CDR3 region is CASSTHRAVNTGELFF. CDR3 DNA sequence: TGTGCCAGCAGCACTCATCGGGCAGTGAACACCGGGGAGCTGTTTTTT.

In this sample, this clonotype turned up a few times. The chain links TRBV4-1 to TRBJ1-3; the D gene is possibly TRBD1 (5 bases). Trimming cost V 1 base and J 6 bases, with 13 bases left between them. CDR1 MGHRA and CDR2 YSYEKL come from the germline V gene. This CDR3 has 15 residues. In DNA, the CDR3 is TGCGCCAGCAGCCAAGTAATCCAGGGAATAAACACCATATATTTT. It translates to CASSQVIQGINTIYF.

This clonotype was detected many times. The chain uses TRBV24-1 and TRBJ2-7; TRBD1 might be the D (5 bases). V was trimmed by 5 bases and J by 5 bases, leaving 15 bases between them. Germline CDR1 is KGHDR and CDR2 is SFDVKD. This CDR3 contains 14 residues. The CDR3 sequence is CATSASTVFDEQYF. The CDR3 DNA reads as TGTGCCACCAGTGCCTCGACAGTGTTCGACGAGCAGTACTTC.

This clonotype came up a few times. This chain links TRBV12-3 or TRBV12-4 with TRBJ2-3; D is uncertain. V dropped 7 bases and J dropped 5 bases, with 7 bases sitting between them. The CDR3 loop spans 11 amino acids. The CDR3 protein is CASTLIDTQYF. In nucleotides, the CDR3 is TGTGCCAGCACTTTGATAGATACGCAGTATTTT.

The DNA of the CDR3 is TGCGCCAGCAGCTTGGGACTAGCGGAGACAGATACGCAGTATTTT. It specifies CASSLGLAETDTQYF. The chain is built from TRBV5-1 and TRBJ2-3, with 9 bases identical to TRBD2. The length of the CDR3 is 15 residues. The germline V gene encodes CDR1 SGHRS and CDR2 YFSETQ. V lost 0 bases, J lost 3 bases, and 2 bases stayed unmatched.

This clonotype was picked up a small number of times. V is TRBV29-1 and J is TRBJ1-1, with 7 bases lining up with TRBD1. Per germline, CDR1 SQVTM and CDR2 ANQGSEA. This CDR3 comprises 13 residues. V shed 6 bases, J shed 1 base, and the junction held 5 bases outside the gene matches. The CDR3 nucleotides are TGCAGCGTGCCTGACAGGGAGAACACTGAAGCTTTCTTT. This gives the protein CSVPDRENTEAFF.

The gene calls are TRBV5-4 and TRBJ2-7; D assignment may be TRBD1 or TRBD2 (6 bases each). CDR1 is SGHNT, CDR2 YYREEE, per germline (reference sequence). This CDR3 has 15 amino acids. V was trimmed by 3 bases and J by 6 bases, leaving 19 bases between them. The CDR3 DNA reads as TGTGCCAGCAGCTCCGATTCCGGGGGCCGAGGCGAGCAGTACTTC. Amino acid sequence: CASSSDSGGRGEQYF.

The sample holds a few counts of this clonotype. The chain links TRBV4-3 to TRBJ2-5; 10 bases map to TRBD1. Germline CDR1 is LGHNA and CDR2 is YSLEER. V lost 1 base, J lost 4 bases, and 3 bases stayed unmatched. The CDR3 loop spans 15 amino acids. The chain's CDR3 is CASSQGTGGIETQYF. The CDR3 DNA reads TGCGCCAGCAGCCAAGGGACAGGGGGTATAGAGACCCAGTACTTC.

The chain has TRBV20-1 and TRBJ2-3, with 9 bases matching TRBD2. V trimming: 0 bases; J trimming: 3 bases; junction bases outside the gene matches: 4. CDR3 size: 15 residues. Germline-derived CDR1 and CDR2 are DFQATT and SNEGSKA (reference sequence). The CDR3 sequence: CSARDTLAGTDTQYF. CDR3 sequence (DNA): TGCAGTGCTAGAGATACCCTAGCGGGGACAGATACGCAGTATTTT.

The chain is built from TRBV4-1 and TRBJ2-5, with a tentative D call TRBD1 (6 bases). V dropped 4 bases and J dropped 4 bases, with 16 bases sitting between them. CDR3 length: 15 residues. In germline, CDR1 is MGHRA, CDR2 YSYEKL. The CDR3 here is CASSPGQFGRETQYF. CDR3 coding DNA: TGCGCCAGCAGCCCAGGACAGTTTGGCAGAGAGACCCAGTACTTC.

Many counts were recorded for this clonotype. The chain recombines TRBV12-3 or TRBV12-4 with TRBJ1-3; D might be TRBD1 (5 bases). The CDR3 extends over 14 amino acids. V gave up 5 bases and J gave up 0 bases, with 8 bases separating them. CDR3 protein: CASSDSNSGNTIYF. The CDR3 DNA reads TGTGCCAGCAGTGACAGCAACTCTGGAAACACCATATATTTT.

This clonotype occurred many times. The chain combines TRBV6-5 with TRBJ1-4, with unresolved D. The germline V and J ends were trimmed by 4 bases and 4 bases, with 22 bases remaining between them. Germline-derived CDR1 and CDR2 are MNHEY and SVGAGI. The CDR3 has 18 amino acids. The DNA of the CDR3 is TGTGCCAGCAGTTGGGATTTTCGTTCGTCCGCCTTTAATGAAAAACTGTTTTTT. It yields the protein CASSWDFRSSAFNEKLFF.

The chain employs TRBV4-1 and TRBJ2-3; D uncertain. Germline V gene sequence: CDR1 MGHRA, CDR2 YSYEKL. The CDR3 has 14 amino acids. With 2 bases removed from V and 4 bases from J, the gap between germline ends came to 10 bases. CDR3 bases: TGCGCCAGCAGCCAAACGGCCGGGTCAGATACGCAGTATTTT. Translating gives CASSQTAGSDTQYF.

The CDR3 sequence: CASTDTPRGHGPDTQYF. As DNA, the CDR3 is TGTGCCAGCACCGACACGCCCAGGGGGCATGGACCAGATACGCAGTATTTT. This chain uses TRBV6-1 with TRBJ2-3; 8 bases agree with TRBD1. The CDR3 sequence is 17 residues long. Germline-derived CDR1 and CDR2 are MNHNS and SASEGT. J was trimmed by 4 bases and V by 7 bases; bases with no gene match: 16.

This clonotype was seen a handful of times. The V and J genes are TRBV4-1 and TRBJ2-7, with D possibly called TRBD1 or TRBD2 (5 bases each). The germline V gene has CDR1 MGHRA and CDR2 YSYEKL. Deletions cut 1 base from V and 1 base from J, with 11 bases between. This CDR3 has 15 amino acids. CDR3 in DNA: TGCGCCAGCAGCCAAGCCTGGGACCCTTCCTACGAGCAGTACTTC. This encodes CASSQAWDPSYEQYF.

This clonotype was counted only a few times. V is TRBV25-1 and J is TRBJ1-5; 7 nucleotides match TRBD1. Per the germline V gene, CDR1 is MGHDK and CDR2 is SYGVNS. The CDR3 is made up of 13 amino acids. V shed 8 bases, J shed 5 bases, and the junction held 6 bases outside the gene matches. The CDR3 is CASLNRGDQPQHF. In DNA form, the CDR3 reads TGTGCCAGCCTCAACAGGGGCGATCAGCCCCAGCATTTT.

This clonotype was counted between two and nine times. The V gene is TRBV4-1, the J gene TRBJ2-5; 11 positions match TRBD2. J gave up 5 bases and V 4 bases, and 12 bases lay outside the gene matches. Germline assignment: CDR1 MGHRA and CDR2 YSYEKL. The CDR3 is made up of 17 amino acids. The CDR3 DNA follows: TGCGCCAGCAGCCCCTCCCAACTAGCGGGGGTTACTGAGACCCAGTACTTC. Translating it yields CASSPSQLAGVTETQYF.